The clone carrying this TCR beta chain was counted a few times. Its antigen is currently unknown. Prior to sequencing, the ViraFEST assay stimulated PBMC with viral peptide pools, which expanded the antigen-specific CD4+ T cells. Scientists isolated CD4+ T cells after a roughly 9-day culture period ended. People in the vaccine group had not been infected with SARS-CoV-2 before, and their nucleocapsid antibodies were negative. The V end lost 2 bases, the J end lost 4 bases, and 3 bases lay between the germline ends. This CDR3 is built from 11 residues. Germline assignment: CDR1 SGHDN and CDR2 FVKESK. Assay used: immunoSEQ multiplex PCR; TCRdb lists only in-frame clones, some missing. The sample consists of about 34,000 clones, 55% to 85% of them appearing once. These data originate in a study of vaccination effects on CD4 cells after COVID-19.

This material consisted of CD4+ T cells from PBMCs cultured with HCoV-OC43 spike peptides, taken before COVID-19 vaccination. The subset is: HCoV-OC43 spike overlapping peptide pool stimulation. The rearrangement joins TRBV14 to TRBJ2-7, with D uncertain. The TCR originated in a human donor who received a COVID-19 vaccine. As DNA, the CDR3 is TGTGCCAGCAGCCAAAAGTACGAGCAGTACTTC. Protein product: CASSQKYEQYF.